This entry lists 17 T cell receptor beta chains sequenced from one sample in a study of blood T cells in healthy people across ages. For the second PCR, which ran for about 6 to 12 cycles, a sample-barcoded 5' primer and a J-beta primer mix were used. TCRdb re-called the 5' RACE reads with MiXCR, one entry per CDR3 protein. This table has around 1.5 million distinct CDR3 sequences, 45% to 70% appearing once. The specimen sequenced was blood. The receptor source for this set is a man younger than 35 in good health.

CDR3 residues: CASSQVSLQLAGGSYEQYF. Here the CDR3 DNA reads TGCGCCAGCAGCCAAGTTTCCCTTCAATTAGCGGGAGGGAGCTACGAGCAGTACTTC. The chain is built from TRBV4-1 and TRBJ2-7; 11 bases line up with TRBD2. Germline assignment: CDR1 MGHRA and CDR2 YSYEKL. V was pared by 1 base and J by 3 bases, with 14 bases of the junction left unmatched. There are 19 residues in the CDR3.

This clonotype was detected only once. V is TRBV7-9 and J is TRBJ1-2, with 8 bases aligning to TRBD1. The junction had 5 bases not matched to a gene; V was cut back by 2 bases and J by 3 bases. Germline CDR1 and CDR2: SEHNR and FQNEAQ (reference sequence). The length of the CDR3 is 15 residues. CDR3: CASSLPRGLHYGYTF. CDR3 nucleotide sequence: TGTGCCAGCAGCTTACCCAGGGGGCTGCACTATGGCTACACCTTC. The variable domain in full, completed from reference TRBV7-9 and TRBJ1-2, reads DTGVSQNPRHKITKRGQNVTFRCDPISEHNRLYWYRQTLGQGPEFLTYFQNEAQLEKSRLLSDRFSAERPKGSFSTLEIQRTEQGDSAMYLCASSLPRGLHYGYTFGSGTRLTVV.

The J gene is TRBJ1-4, the V gene TRBV6-5; D remains unclear. V was shortened by 9 bases and J by 8 bases, with 22 bases between the two germline ends. In germline, CDR1 is MNHEY, CDR2 SVGAGI. The CDR3 is made up of 15 amino acids. Written as DNA, the CDR3 is TGTGCCAGACATCCGTTCGGAGGGATTGGGGAAAAACTGTTTTTT. It translates to CARHPFGGIGEKLFF.

The chain uses TRBV12-3 or TRBV12-4 and TRBJ2-3, with 7 nucleotides matching TRBD2. Trimming cost V 5 bases and J 0 bases; bases outside gene matches: 8. This CDR3 is 16 amino acids long. The CDR3 DNA sequence: TGTGCCAGCAGTCTCGGGAGGATGACTAGCACAGATACGCAGTATTTT. This gives the protein CASSLGRMTSTDTQYF.

This clonotype has a handful of counts. This chain joins TRBV6-5 and TRBJ2-4; D uncertain. The germline gives CDR1 MNHEY, CDR2 SVGAGI. The CDR3 loop spans 11 amino acids. The V end was cut by 7 bases, the J end by 3 bases, with 4 bases between. The CDR3 sequence is CASNYKNIQYF. The DNA for the CDR3 is TGTGCCAGCAACTACAAAAACATTCAGTACTTC.

The genes are TRBV6-1 and TRBJ2-5; TRBD1 is a possible D gene (6 bases). Germline V CDR1 and CDR2: MNHNS, SASEGT. Between the trimmed V and J ends, which lost 3 bases and 5 bases, there was a span of 16 bases. CDR3 length: 15 amino acids. The CDR3 here is CASSDPIQGRETQYF. Written as DNA, the CDR3 is TGTGCCAGCAGTGATCCCATACAGGGAAGGGAGACCCAGTACTTC.

The V gene is TRBV9, the J gene TRBJ1-2; 8 bases match TRBD1. Germline V lookup: CDR1 SGDLS, CDR2 YYNGEE. The V segment lost 3 bases and the J segment 4 bases; nucleotides outside the gene matches: 8. This CDR3 is 15 amino acids long. The CDR3 here is CASSELTGEGYGYTF. The CDR3 nucleotides read TGTGCCAGCAGCGAGCTGACAGGGGAGGGCTATGGCTACACCTTC. Variable domain in full (rest from reference TRBV9 and TRBJ1-2): DSGVTQTPKHLITATGQRVTLRCSPRSGDLSVYWYQQSLDQGLQFLIQYYNGEERAKGNILERFSAQQFPDLHSELNLSSLELGDSALYFCASSELTGEGYGYTFGSGTRLTVV.

The chain uses TRBV5-4 and TRBJ2-4, with TRBD2 matching 8 bases. The J call may be mistaken, given a closer DNA end match to TRBJ2-7. There are 15 residues in the CDR3. Germline CDR1 reads SGHNT; CDR2 reads YYREEE (reference sequence). The CDR3 protein is CASSPESGGRYEQYF. The DNA of the CDR3 is TGTGCCAGCAGCCCGGAGAGCGGGGGAAGGTACGAGCAGTACTTC.

The chain links TRBV18 to TRBJ1-5; no reliable D call. Trimming took off 2 bases at V and 0 bases at J, with 8 bases between the two ends. Germline V CDR1 and CDR2: KGHSH, LQKENI. The CDR3 has 15 residues. The CDR3 spells CASSPGSYSNQPQHF. In DNA, the CDR3 is TGTGCCAGCTCACCAGGGTCCTATAGCAATCAGCCCCAGCATTTT.

The gene calls are TRBV28 and TRBJ1-5; D possibly corresponds to TRBD1 (6 bases). The V gene lost 7 bases and the J gene lost 7 bases, with 11 bases spanning the gap. The CDR3 spans 12 residues. Germline values: CDR1 MDHEN, CDR2 SYDVKM. The CDR3 coding sequence is TGTGCCAGCACCACAGGGTTCCAGCCCCAGCATTTT. It specifies CASTTGFQPQHF.

In its sample, this clonotype was seen a few times. The chain links TRBV27 to TRBJ2-5, with a tentative D call TRBD2 (6 bases). CDR3 size: 15 residues. The germline CDR1 and CDR2 sequences are MNHEY and SMNVEV (reference sequence). Trimming removed 5 bases at V and 3 bases at J, with 16 bases between. The CDR3 DNA follows: TGTGCCAGCAGTCCAGCTAGGGGACTCAAAGAGACCCAGTACTTC. It specifies CASSPARGLKETQYF.

This chain links TRBV7-8 with TRBJ2-3; D remains ambiguous. Per the germline V gene, CDR1 is SGHVS and CDR2 is FQNEAQ. The CDR3 runs to 13 residues. With 9 bases removed from V and 2 bases from J, the gap between germline ends came to 12 bases. The CDR3 sequence is CASRGSLTDTQYF. The CDR3 DNA follows: TGTGCCAGTAGAGGAAGTCTCACAGATACGCAGTATTTT.

V is TRBV7-2 and J is TRBJ2-4; D not resolved. TRBJ2-7 matches the DNA end more closely, so the J call is doubtful. This CDR3 comprises 16 residues. Looked up from germline, CDR1 is SGHTA and CDR2 is FQGNSA. Here the CDR3 reads CASSLLPAVGAYEQYF. Here the CDR3 DNA reads TGTGCCAGCAGCTTACTACCGGCAGTCGGAGCCTACGAGCAGTACTTC.

The chain combines TRBV7-2 with TRBJ2-7; D is unresolved. Trimming took 1 base from V and 10 from J, leaving 20 bases between them. Per the germline V gene, CDR1 is SGHTA and CDR2 is FQGNSA. The CDR3 totals 15 residues. CDR3 in DNA: TGTGCCAGCAGCTTAGATTCCCAAAGACAAGAGATCCAGTACTTC. Translation gives CASSLDSQRQEIQYF.

The V and J genes are TRBV20-1 and TRBJ2-1, with 9 bases aligning to TRBD1. Germline assignment: CDR1 DFQATT and CDR2 SNEGSKA (reference sequence). J lost 5 bases, V lost 5 bases, and 10 bases had no gene match. There are 15 residues in the CDR3. CDR3 sequence reads: CSAPPGQGVNNEQFF. In DNA form, the CDR3 reads TGCAGTGCTCCCCCGGGACAGGGAGTTAACAATGAGCAGTTCTTC.

V usage is TRBV27 and J usage is TRBJ2-1, with D unresolved. The CDR3 is 13 residues long. Germline V gene lookup returns CDR1 MNHEY and CDR2 SMNVEV (reference sequence). V shed 6 bases and J shed 5 bases, with 11 bases lying between them. The CDR3 DNA reads as TGTGCCAGCAGAGCTACCCCCAACAATGAGCAGTTCTTC. It encodes CASRATPNNEQFF.

This chain connects TRBV24-1 to TRBJ2-1; D gene uncertain. V lost 5 bases to trimming and J lost 2 bases, with 12 bases between them. The germline V gene encodes CDR1 KGHDR and CDR2 SFDVKD. This CDR3 has 15 amino acids. CDR3 nucleotide sequence: TGTGCCACCAGTGGCTGGACCACCACCTACAATGAGCAGTTCTTC. Its protein product is CATSGWTTTYNEQFF.